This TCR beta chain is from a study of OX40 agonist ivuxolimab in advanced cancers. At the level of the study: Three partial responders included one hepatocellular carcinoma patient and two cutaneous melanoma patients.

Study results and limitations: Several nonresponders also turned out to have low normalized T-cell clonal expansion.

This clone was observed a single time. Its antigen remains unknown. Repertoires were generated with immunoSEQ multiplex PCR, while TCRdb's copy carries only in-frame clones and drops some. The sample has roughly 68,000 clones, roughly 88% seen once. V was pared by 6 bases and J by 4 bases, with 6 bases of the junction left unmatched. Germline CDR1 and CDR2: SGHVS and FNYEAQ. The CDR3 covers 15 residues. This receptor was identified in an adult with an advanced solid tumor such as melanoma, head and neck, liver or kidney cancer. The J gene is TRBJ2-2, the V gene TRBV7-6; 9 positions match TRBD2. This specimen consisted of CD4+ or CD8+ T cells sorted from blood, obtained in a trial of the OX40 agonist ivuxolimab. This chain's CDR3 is CASSFGLATTGELFF. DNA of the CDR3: TGTGCCAGCAGTTTTGGACTAGCGACCACCGGGGAGCTGTTTTTT.